The T cell receptor (beta chain) under discussion was sequenced for a study of breast tumors, draining lymph nodes, adjacent tissues. Study-wide findings and caveats: Compared with lymph nodes, tumors were less diverse; compared with nontumor tissue, more.

CDR1 and CDR2 from the germline V gene are SGHTA and FQGNSA. There are 15 residues in the CDR3. Breast cancer patients provided tissue from their axillary draining lymph nodes. TCRdb called the multiplex PCR reads again in MiXCR, with one record for every CDR3 protein. The sample includes more than 200,000 distinct CDR3 sequences, about 32% of them seen just once. This clonotype was recorded at least ten times. What it binds is not known. A much larger clone lies a single base off, so this may be a read error. The clonotype originates from a female donor with breast cancer. Some clones in this sample may be carry-over from other donors' samples. The chain uses TRBV7-2 and TRBJ2-5; the match to TRBD2 covers 11 bases. The sequenced sample was axillary lymph node tissue. CDR3 sequence: CASSLIAGGIETQHF. The CDR3 nucleotides read TGTGCCAGCAGCTTGATAGCGGGAGGGATCGAGACCCAGCACTTC.